Detailed here is one T cell receptor beta chain. Its antigen is not yet known. One base away there is no much larger clone; base qualities are not given. The sample originates from a study of OX40 agonist ivuxolimab in advanced cancers. For the study in its entirety: Ivuxolimab was an agonistic, fully human IgG2 monoclonal antibody directed against OX40 (CD134), a costimulatory receptor. Intravenous ivuxolimab was administered to patients every 2 weeks at six dose levels: 0.01, 0.1, 0.3, 1.5, 3 and 10 mg/kg. Of the roughly 52 patients in dose escalation, 19 had hepatocellular carcinoma, around 15 had melanoma, 9 had renal cell carcinoma and 9 had head and neck cancer. The dose-escalation cohort was about 83% male with a mean age of about 60 years, ranging from roughly 23 to 90. Prior anti-PD-1, anti-PD-L1 or anti-CTLA-4 therapy was permitted, and checkpoint inhibitors had been received by 40% to 50% of dose-escalation patients. Partial responses occurred in three dose-escalation patients: two with cutaneous melanoma and one with hepatocellular carcinoma. The point of sequencing TCRbeta in the periphery was to test whether ivuxolimab changed TCR sequence diversity and drove clonal T-cell expansion. The monotherapy dose-escalation portion (N ≈ 50 patients) of the phase I ivuxolimab trial is reported in the paper. The study at large found these results: In the 0.1-3.0 mg/kg groups, partial responders had among the lowest normalized peripheral clonal expansion, particularly in CD8+ T cells. Antigen specificity was not determined for the clonally expanded peripheral T cells. On average, CD8+ T cells showed more expanded clones than CD4+ T cells after ivuxolimab. Low levels of normalized T-cell clonal expansion were also shown by some nonresponding patients. At doses of 0.1 to 3.0 mg/kg, clonal expansion of both CD4+ and CD8+ blood T cells was observed from baseline to week 6.

Patients with autoimmune disease history or receiving systemic immunosuppression were excluded from the trial. Peripheral blood for TCR sequencing was collected from all dose cohorts at baseline, on cycle 4 day 1, and on cycle 7 day 1. Samples came from an open-label, multicenter, first-in-human phase I dose-escalation trial of ivuxolimab. Adults with locally advanced or metastatic melanoma, renal cell carcinoma, hepatocellular carcinoma or head and neck squamous cell carcinoma were enrolled in the trial. CD4+ and CD8+ T cells were sorted separately from peripheral blood before TCR sequencing. Genomic DNA was isolated from the sorted cells so that the TCRbeta CDR3 region could be sequenced. The immunoSEQ Assay was used to sequence the TCRbeta CDR3 regions. TCRdb took over this immuneACCESS table, retaining in-frame rearrangements with V and J assigned. Such tables are incomplete; in checked studies, under half of the missing clones stem from an unresolved V gene, and the remainder is unexplained. The sample includes 40,000 to 60,000 clones, with almost 90% observed a single time. The ten largest clones take up roughly 3.6% of the sample.

The CDR1 and CDR2 encoded by the germline V gene are SGDLS and YYNGEE. The CDR3 has 16 amino acids, counting the end cysteine and phenylalanine. Only the CDR3 DNA stays, 48 bases, in frame from base 1. The V and J ends are trimmed by 4 bases and 0 bases, leaving 13 bases between them. The TCR sequence derives from an adult with an advanced solid tumor such as melanoma, head and neck, liver or kidney cancer. The sample here was CD4+ or CD8+ T cells sorted from blood, taken in a trial of the OX40 agonist ivuxolimab. The sequence joins TRBV9 to TRBJ2-2; matching of 6 bases hints at TRBD1 as the D gene. The CDR3 in this case is CASSPWGQANTGELFF. The nucleotide sequence reads as follows: TGTGCCAGCAGCCCCTGGGGGCAGGCGAACACCGGGGAGCTGTTTTTT.